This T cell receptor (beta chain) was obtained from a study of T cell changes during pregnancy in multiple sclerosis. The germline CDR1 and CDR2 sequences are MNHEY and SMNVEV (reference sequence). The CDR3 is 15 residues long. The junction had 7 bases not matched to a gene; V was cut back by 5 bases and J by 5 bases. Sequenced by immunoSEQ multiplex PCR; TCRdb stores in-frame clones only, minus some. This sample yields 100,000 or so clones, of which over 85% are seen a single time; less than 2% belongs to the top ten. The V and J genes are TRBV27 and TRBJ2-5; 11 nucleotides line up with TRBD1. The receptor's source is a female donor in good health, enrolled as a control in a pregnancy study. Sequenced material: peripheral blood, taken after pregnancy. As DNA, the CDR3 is TGTGCCAGCAGTCCCCGGACAGGGGGCTTGGAGACCCAGTACTTC. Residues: CASSPRTGGLETQYF.